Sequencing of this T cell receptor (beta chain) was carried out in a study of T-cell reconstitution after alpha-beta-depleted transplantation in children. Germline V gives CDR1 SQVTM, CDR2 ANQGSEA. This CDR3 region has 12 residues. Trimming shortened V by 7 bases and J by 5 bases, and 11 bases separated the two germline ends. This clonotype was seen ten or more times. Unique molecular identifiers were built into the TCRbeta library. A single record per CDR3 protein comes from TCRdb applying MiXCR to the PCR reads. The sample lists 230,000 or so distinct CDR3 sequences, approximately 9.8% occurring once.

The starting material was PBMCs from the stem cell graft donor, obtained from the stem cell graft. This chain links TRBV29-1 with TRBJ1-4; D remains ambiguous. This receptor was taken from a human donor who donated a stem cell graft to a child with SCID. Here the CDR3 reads CSAEQQNEKLFF. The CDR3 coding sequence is TGCAGCGCCGAACAACAGAATGAAAAACTGTTTTTT.